This T cell receptor (beta chain) was identified in a study of CXCR3-negative and CXCR3-positive naive CD8 T cells. This CDR3 has 15 amino acids. The germline gives CDR1 SQVTM, CDR2 ANQGSEA. All TRB cDNA libraries came from 5' RACE performed with UMI labels. TCRdb reprocessed the 5' RACE reads, keeping one entry per CDR3 protein, no DNA. With about 81,000 distinct CDR3 sequences in the sample, the ten largest clones hold about 1.4%. This TCR came from a human donor in good health. Some clones in this sample may be carry-over from other donors' samples. The material sequenced was naive CXCR3- CD8+ T cells from blood. Regarding subset: CD45RO-CCR7+CD27+CD95- naive CD8+ T cells lacking CXCR3 (TNR3-). The chain has TRBV29-1 and TRBJ2-1; checking the TCRdb D call of TRBD2 is not possible without DNA. The CDR3 sequence is CSVAGTSGDFNEQFF.